One and the same sample provided the 3 T cell receptor beta chains below, sequenced in a study of blood T cell repertoires in COVID-19. The protocol was immunoSEQ multiplex PCR, while the TCRdb copy is restricted to in-frame clones and leaves out a portion. The sample has 400,000 to 550,000 clones, 87% seen once. The sequencing sample was made of PBMCs or T cells enriched from blood (not recorded which). These receptors came from a woman under 30 with acute COVID-19.

The rearrangement uses TRBV4-1 and TRBJ1-5; maybe TRBD1 (6 bases). Germline lookup yields CDR1 MGHRA and CDR2 YSYEKL. The germline V and J ends were trimmed by 4 bases and 0 bases, with 16 bases remaining between them. The CDR3 consists of 17 residues. The CDR3 sequence is CASSPKRGGDSNQPQHF. For the CDR3, the DNA is TGCGCCAGCAGCCCAAAAAGGGGGGGTGATAGCAATCAGCCCCAGCATTTT.

The chain recombines TRBV18 with TRBJ1-4; TRBD1 matches at 8 bases. V lost 0 bases, J lost 11 bases, and 8 bases stayed unmatched. The CDR3 covers 15 residues. Germline V gene sequence: CDR1 KGHSH, CDR2 LQKENI. The CDR3 loop is CASSPPRTGSGKLFF. The CDR3 DNA reads as TGTGCCAGCTCACCACCACGGACAGGGTCAGGGAAACTGTTTTTT.

The chain joins TRBV5-5 to TRBJ2-1; 8 nucleotides align to TRBD1. CDR1 and CDR2 (germline): SGHKS, YYEKEE (reference sequence). The CDR3 sequence is 14 residues long. V lost 1 base, J lost 8 bases, and 5 bases stayed unmatched. The CDR3 nucleotides are TGTGCCAGCAGCTTGCATGGACAGGGCCATGAGCAGTTCTTC. Translating gives CASSLHGQGHEQFF.